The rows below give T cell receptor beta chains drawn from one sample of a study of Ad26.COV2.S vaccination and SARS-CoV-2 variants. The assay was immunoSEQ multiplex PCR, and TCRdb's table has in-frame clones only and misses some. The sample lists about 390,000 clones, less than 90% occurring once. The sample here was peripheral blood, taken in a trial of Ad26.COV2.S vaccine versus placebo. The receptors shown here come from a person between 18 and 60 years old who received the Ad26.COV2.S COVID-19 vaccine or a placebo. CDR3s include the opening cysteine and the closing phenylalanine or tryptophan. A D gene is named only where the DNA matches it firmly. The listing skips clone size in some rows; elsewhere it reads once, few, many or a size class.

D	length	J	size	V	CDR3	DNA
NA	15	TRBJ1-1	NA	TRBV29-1	CSVAGGGTSQGEAFF	TGCAGCGTTGCGGGGGGGGGTACGTCACAAGGTGAAGCTTTCTTT
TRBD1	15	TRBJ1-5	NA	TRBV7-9	CASSLDREGNQPQHF	TGTGCCAGCAGTCTGGACAGGGAGGGCAATCAGCCCCAGCATTTT
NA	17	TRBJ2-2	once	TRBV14	CASSQVSGGVGTGELFF	TGTGCCAGCAGCCAAGTCTCCGGGGGCGTGGGCACCGGGGAGCTGTTTTTT
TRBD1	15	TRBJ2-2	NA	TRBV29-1	CSVESIQGDTGELFF	TGCAGCGTTGAAAGCATCCAGGGGGACACCGGGGAGCTGTTTTTT
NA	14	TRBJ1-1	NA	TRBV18	CASSPFVGDTEAFF	TGTGCCAGCTCACCATTCGTGGGAGACACTGAAGCTTTCTTT
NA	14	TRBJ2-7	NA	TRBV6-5	CASSYEAGSYEQYF	TGTGCCAGCAGTTACGAGGCAGGCTCCTACGAGCAGTACTTC
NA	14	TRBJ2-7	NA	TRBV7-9	CASSLAAAPYEQYF	TGTGCCAGCAGCTTAGCGGCCGCGCCCTACGAGCAGTACTTC
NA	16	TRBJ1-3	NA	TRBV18	CASSPLGRGSGNTIYF	TGTGCCAGCTCACCATTGGGGAGGGGCTCTGGAAACACCATATATTTT
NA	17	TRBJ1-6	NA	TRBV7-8	CASSLARLTGKNSPLHF	TGTGCCAGCAGCTTAGCGAGACTAACAGGGAAAAATTCACCCCTCCACTTT
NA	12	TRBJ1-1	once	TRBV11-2	CASSPQYTEAFF	TGTGCCAGCAGCCCCCAGTACACTGAAGCTTTCTTT
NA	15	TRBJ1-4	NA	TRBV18	CASSRSTPTNEKLFF	TGTGCCAGCTCACGGAGCACCCCAACTAATGAAAAACTGTTTTTT
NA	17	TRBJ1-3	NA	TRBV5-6	CASSLGGGQHSGNTIYF	TGTGCCAGCAGCTTGGGGGGAGGACAGCACTCTGGAAACACCATATATTTT
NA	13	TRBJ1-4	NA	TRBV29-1	CSVEADGNEKLFF	TGCAGCGTTGAGGCGGACGGTAATGAAAAACTGTTTTTT
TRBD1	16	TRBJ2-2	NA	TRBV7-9	CASSLTGATTLGELFF	TGTGCCAGCAGCTTAACAGGGGCTACAACACTCGGGGAGCTGTTTTTT
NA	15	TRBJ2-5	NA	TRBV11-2	CASSLDYAGYKTQYF	TGTGCCAGCAGCTTAGATTACGCCGGGTATAAGACCCAGTACTTC
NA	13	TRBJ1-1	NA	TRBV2	CASRLTSYTEAFF	TGTGCCAGCAGACTGACAAGTTACACTGAAGCTTTCTTT
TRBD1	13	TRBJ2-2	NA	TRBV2	CASGQGFNGELFF	TGTGCCAGCGGACAGGGGTTCAACGGGGAGCTGTTTTTT
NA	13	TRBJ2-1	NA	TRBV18	CASSPPVQDEQFF	TGTGCCAGCTCACCACCGGTCCAGGATGAGCAGTTCTTC
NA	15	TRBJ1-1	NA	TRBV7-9	CASRRPTPTRTEAFF	TGTGCCAGCAGACGACCAACACCGACGAGGACTGAAGCTTTCTTT
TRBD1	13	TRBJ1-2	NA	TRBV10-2	CASSETGGYGYTF	TGCGCCAGCAGTGAGACAGGGGGCTATGGCTACACCTTC
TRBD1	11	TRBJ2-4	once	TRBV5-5	CASSFGTDPYF	TGTGCCAGCAGCTTCGGGACAGACCCGTACTTC
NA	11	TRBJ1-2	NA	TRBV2	CASSADYGYTF	TGTGCCAGCAGTGCTGATTATGGCTACACCTTC
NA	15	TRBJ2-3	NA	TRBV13	CASSLQGGRTDTQYF	TGTGCCAGCAGCCTCCAAGGTGGGCGTACAGATACGCAGTATTTT